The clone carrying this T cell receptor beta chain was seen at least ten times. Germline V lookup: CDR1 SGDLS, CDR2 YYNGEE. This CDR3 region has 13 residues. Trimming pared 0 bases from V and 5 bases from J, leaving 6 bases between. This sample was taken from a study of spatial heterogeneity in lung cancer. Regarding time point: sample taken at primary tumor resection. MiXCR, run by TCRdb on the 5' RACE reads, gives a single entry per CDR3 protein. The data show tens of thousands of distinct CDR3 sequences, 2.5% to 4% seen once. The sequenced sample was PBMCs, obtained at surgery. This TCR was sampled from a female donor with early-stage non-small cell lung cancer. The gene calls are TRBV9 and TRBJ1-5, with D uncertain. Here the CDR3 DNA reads TGTGCCAGCAGCGTAGAGGAGTATCAGCCCCAGCATTTT. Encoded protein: CASSVEEYQPQHF.